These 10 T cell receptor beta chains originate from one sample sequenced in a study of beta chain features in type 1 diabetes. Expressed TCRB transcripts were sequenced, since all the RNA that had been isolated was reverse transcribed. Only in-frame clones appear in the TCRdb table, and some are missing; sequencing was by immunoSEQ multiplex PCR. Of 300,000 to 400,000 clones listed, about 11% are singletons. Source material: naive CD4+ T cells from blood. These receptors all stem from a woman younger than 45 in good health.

The CDR3 DNA is TGTGCCAGCAGTTACGCTAGCGAGACGACCCAGTACTTC. Residues: CASSYASETTQYF. This sequence joins TRBV6-6 and TRBJ2-5; tentative D call: TRBD2 (6 bases). The V and J ends lost 2 bases and 7 bases respectively, with 11 bases between them. This CDR3 contains 13 residues. Looked up from germline, CDR1 is MNHNY and CDR2 is SVGAGI (reference sequence).

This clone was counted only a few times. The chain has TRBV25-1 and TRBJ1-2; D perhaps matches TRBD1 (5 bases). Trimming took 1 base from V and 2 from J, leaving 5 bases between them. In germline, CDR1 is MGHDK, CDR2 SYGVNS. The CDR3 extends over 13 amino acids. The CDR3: CASSESGNYGYTF. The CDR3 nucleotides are TGTGCCAGCAGTGAATCAGGGAACTATGGCTACACCTTC.

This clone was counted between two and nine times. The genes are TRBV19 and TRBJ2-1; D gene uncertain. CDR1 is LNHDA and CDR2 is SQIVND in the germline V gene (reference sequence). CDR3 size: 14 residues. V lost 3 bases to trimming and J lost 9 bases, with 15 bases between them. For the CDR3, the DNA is TGTGCCAGTAGTATCCTCCTAGAGGTAGGTGAGCAGTTCTTC. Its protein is CASSILLEVGEQFF.

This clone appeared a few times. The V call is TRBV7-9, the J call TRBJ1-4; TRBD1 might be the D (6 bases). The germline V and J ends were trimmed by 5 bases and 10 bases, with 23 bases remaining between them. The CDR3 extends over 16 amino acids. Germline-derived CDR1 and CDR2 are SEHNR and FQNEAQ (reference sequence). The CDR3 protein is CASSPRGEGGFGKLFF. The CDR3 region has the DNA TGTGCCAGCAGCCCTCGGGGTGAAGGGGGTTTTGGAAAACTGTTTTTT.

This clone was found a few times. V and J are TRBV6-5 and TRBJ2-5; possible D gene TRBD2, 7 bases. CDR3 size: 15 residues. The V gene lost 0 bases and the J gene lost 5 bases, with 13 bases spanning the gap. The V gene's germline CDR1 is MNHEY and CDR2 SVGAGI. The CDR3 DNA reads TGTGCCAGCAGTTACTCACGGGGGGCGGTGGAGACCCAGTACTTC. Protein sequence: CASSYSRGAVETQYF.

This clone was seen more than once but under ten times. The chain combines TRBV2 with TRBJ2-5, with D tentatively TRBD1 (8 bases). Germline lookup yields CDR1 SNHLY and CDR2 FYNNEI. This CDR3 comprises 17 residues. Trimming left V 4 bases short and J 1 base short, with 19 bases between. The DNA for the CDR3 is TGTGCCAGCAGTGTACGAGACAGGGGACTATCCCAAGAGACCCAGTACTTC. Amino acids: CASSVRDRGLSQETQYF.

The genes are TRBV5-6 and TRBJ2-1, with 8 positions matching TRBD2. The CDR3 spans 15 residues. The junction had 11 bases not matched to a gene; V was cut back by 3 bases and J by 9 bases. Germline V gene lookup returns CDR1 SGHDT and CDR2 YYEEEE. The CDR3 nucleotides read TGTGCCAGCAGCTCAGGACTAGCTTTGGGGGGTGAGCAGTTCTTC. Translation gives CASSSGLALGGEQFF.

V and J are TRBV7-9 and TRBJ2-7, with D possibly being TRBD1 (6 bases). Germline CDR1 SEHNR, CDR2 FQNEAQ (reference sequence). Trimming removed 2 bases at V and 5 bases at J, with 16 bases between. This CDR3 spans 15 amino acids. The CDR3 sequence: CASSLRLGRDNEQYF. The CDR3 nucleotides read TGTGCCAGCAGCTTAAGGTTGGGCCGGGACAACGAGCAGTACTTC.

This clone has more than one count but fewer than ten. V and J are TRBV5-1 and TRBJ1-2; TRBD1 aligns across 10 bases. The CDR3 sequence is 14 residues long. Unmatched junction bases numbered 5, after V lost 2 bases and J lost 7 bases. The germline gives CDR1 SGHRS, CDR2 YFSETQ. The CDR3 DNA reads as TGCGCCAGCAGCTTAGGGACAGGGGATGGTGGCTACACCTTC. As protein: CASSLGTGDGGYTF.

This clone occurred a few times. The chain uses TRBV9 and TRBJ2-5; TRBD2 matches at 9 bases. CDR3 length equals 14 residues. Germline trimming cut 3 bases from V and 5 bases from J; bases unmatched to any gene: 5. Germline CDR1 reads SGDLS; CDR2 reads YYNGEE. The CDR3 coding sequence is TGTGCCAGCAGCGCCGGGACTAGCCCTGAGACCCAGTACTTC. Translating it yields CASSAGTSPETQYF.